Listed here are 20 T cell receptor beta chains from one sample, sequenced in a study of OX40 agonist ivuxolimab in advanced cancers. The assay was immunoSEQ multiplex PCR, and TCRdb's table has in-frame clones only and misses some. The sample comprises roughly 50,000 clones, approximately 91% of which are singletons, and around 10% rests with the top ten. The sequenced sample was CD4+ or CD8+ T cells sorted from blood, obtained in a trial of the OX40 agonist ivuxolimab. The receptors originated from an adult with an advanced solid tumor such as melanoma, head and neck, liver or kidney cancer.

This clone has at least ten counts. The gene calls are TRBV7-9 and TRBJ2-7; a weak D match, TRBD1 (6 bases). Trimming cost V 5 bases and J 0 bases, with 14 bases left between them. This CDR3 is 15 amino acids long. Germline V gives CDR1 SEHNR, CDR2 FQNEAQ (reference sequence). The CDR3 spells CASSPWTANSYEQYF. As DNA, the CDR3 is TGTGCCAGCAGCCCCTGGACAGCAAACTCCTACGAGCAGTACTTC. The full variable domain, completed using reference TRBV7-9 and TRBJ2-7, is DTGVSQNPRHKITKRGQNVTFRCDPISEHNRLYWYRQTLGQGPEFLTYFQNEAQLEKSRLLSDRFSAERPKGSFSTLEIQRTEQGDSAMYLCASSPWTANSYEQYFGPGTRLTVT.

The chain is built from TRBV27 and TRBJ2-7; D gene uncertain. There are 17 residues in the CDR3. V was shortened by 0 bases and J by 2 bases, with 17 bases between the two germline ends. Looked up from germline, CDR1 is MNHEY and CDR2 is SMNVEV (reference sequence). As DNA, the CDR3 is TGTGCCAGCAGTTTATCCACTTCGGACCACCTTCCCTACGAGCAGTACTTC. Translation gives CASSLSTSDHLPYEQYF.

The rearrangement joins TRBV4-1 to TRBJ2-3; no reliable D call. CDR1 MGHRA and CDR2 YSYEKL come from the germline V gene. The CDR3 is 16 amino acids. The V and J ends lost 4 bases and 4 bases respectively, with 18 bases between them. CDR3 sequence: CASSLGRSRYADTQYF. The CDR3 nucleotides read TGCGCCAGCAGCCTCGGAAGGTCCCGTTATGCAGATACGCAGTATTTT.

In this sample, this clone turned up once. The CDR3 DNA sequence: TGTGCCAGCAGTTTCATAGGGTCTTACGAGCAGTACTTC. Protein product: CASSFIGSYEQYF. The gene calls are TRBV6-5 and TRBJ2-7; D unclear. Germline CDR1 reads MNHEY; CDR2 reads SVGAGI. V gave up 4 bases and J gave up 4 bases, with 11 bases separating them. This CDR3 is 13 amino acids long.

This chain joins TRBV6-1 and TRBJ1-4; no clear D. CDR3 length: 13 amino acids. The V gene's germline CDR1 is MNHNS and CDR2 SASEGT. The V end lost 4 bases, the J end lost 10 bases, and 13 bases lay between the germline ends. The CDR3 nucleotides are TGTGCCAGCAGTGTACCATATAAGGGAAAACTGTTTTTT. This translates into CASSVPYKGKLFF.

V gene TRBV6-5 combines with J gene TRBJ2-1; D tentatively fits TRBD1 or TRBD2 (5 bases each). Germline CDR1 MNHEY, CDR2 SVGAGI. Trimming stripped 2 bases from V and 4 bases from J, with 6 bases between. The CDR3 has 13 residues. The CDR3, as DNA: TGTGCCAGCAGTTACGGGGGTTACAATGAGCAGTTCTTC. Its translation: CASSYGGYNEQFF.

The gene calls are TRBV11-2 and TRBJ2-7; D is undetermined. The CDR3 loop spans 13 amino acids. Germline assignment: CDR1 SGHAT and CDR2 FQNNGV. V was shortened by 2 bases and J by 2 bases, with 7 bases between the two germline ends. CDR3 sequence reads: CASSLSLAYEQYF. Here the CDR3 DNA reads TGTGCCAGCAGCTTAAGCCTGGCCTACGAGCAGTACTTC.

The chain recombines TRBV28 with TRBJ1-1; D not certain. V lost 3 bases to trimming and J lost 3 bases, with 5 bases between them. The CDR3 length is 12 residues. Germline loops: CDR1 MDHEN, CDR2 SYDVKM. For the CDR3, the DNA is TGTGCCAGCAGTTTCCCCTACACTGAAGCTTTCTTT. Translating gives CASSFPYTEAFF.

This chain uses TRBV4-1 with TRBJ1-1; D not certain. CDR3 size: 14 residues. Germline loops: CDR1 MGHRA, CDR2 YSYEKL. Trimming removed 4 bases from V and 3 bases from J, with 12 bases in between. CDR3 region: CASSLNLGDTEAFF. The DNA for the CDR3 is TGCGCCAGCAGCCTTAACCTTGGGGACACTGAAGCTTTCTTT.

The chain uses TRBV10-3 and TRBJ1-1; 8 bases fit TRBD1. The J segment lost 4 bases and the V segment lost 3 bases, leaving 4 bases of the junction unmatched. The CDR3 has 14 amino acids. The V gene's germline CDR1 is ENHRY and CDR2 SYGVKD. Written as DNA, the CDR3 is TGTGCCATCAGTGAATCAGGGGGCTTCACTGAAGCTTTCTTT. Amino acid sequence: CAISESGGFTEAFF.

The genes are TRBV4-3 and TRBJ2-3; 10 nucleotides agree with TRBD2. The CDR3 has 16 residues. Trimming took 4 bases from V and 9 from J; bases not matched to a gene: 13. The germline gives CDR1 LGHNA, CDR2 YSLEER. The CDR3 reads CASSPQREGIRGTQYF. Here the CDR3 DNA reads TGCGCCAGCAGCCCACAGCGGGAGGGCATACGGGGGACGCAGTATTTT.

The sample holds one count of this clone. The CDR3 DNA reads as TGTGCCAGCAGGTGGGACAACCAAGAGACCCAGTACTTC. This gives the protein CASRWDNQETQYF. The V gene is TRBV5-4, the J gene TRBJ2-5; TRBD1 might be the D (6 bases). The CDR3 sequence is 13 residues long. CDR1 SGHNT and CDR2 YYREEE come from the germline V gene (reference sequence). V lost 5 bases to trimming and J lost 0 bases, with 8 bases between them.

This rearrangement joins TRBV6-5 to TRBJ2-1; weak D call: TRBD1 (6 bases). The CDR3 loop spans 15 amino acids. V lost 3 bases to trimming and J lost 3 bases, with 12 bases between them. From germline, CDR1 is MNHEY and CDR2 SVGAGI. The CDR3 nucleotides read TGTGCCAGCAGTTATGGGCAGGGGTTCTACAATGAGCAGTTCTTC. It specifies CASSYGQGFYNEQFF.

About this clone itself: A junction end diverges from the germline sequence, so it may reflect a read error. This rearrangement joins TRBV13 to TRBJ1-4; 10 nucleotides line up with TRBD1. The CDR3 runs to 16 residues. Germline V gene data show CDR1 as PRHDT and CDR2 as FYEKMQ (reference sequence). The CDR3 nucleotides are TGTGCCAGCAGCCTAGGGACAGGGGAATTGGGTGAAAAACTGTTTTTT. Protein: CASSLGTGELGEKLFF.

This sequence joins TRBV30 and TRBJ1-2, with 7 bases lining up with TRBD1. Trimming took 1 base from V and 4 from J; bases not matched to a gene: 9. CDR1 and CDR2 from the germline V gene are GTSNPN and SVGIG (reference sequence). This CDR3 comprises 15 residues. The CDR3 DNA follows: TGTGCCTGGAGTGAATTCAAACAGGGGAGCTATGGCTACACCTTC. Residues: CAWSEFKQGSYGYTF.

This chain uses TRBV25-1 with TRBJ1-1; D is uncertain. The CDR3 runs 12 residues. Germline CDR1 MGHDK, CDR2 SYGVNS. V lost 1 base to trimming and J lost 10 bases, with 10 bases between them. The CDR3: CASSEWAGGAFF. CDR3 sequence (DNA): TGTGCCAGCAGTGAATGGGCCGGTGGAGCTTTCTTT.

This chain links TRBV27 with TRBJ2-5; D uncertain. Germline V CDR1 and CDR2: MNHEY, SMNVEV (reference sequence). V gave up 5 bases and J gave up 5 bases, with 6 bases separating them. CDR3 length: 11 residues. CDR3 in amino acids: CASSTGETQYF. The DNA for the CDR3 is TGTGCCAGCAGTACGGGCGAGACCCAGTACTTC.

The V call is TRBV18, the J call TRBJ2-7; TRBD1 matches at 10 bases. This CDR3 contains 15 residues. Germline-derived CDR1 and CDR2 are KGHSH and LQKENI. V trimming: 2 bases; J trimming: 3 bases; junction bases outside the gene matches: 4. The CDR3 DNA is TGTGCCAGCTCACCAGGGACAGGGGATATCTACGAGCAGTACTTC. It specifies CASSPGTGDIYEQYF.

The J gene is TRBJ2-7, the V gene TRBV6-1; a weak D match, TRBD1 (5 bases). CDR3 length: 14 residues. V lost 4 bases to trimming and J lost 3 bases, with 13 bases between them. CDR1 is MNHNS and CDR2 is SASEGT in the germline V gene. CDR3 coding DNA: TGTGCCAGCAGTGGGTGGGGCGGTGGCTACGAGCAGTACTTC. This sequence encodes CASSGWGGGYEQYF.

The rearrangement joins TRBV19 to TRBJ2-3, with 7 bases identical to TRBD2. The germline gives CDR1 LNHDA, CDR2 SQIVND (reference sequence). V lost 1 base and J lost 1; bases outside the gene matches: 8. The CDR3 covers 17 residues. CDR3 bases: TGTGCCAGTAGTATAGCCCTCCTAGCGGTCGGCACAGATACGCAGTATTTT. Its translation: CASSIALLAVGTDTQYF.